This passage covers 30 T cell receptor beta chains from one sample sequenced in a study of T cells in Graves' hyperthyroidism and ophthalmopathy. Amplification of TCR beta CDR3 regions was performed using RNA transcripts as template. First-round RT-PCR of the TCR CDR3 relied on the HTBI primer set. Each CDR3 protein is one row after TCRdb ran MiXCR on the multiplex PCR reads. The sample carries hundreds of thousands of distinct CDR3 sequences, about 15% recorded once. The specimen sequenced was blood. The origin of the receptors is a young man with Graves' ophthalmopathy.

Ten or more counts support this clonotype. V gene TRBV12-3 or TRBV12-4 combines with J gene TRBJ1-1, with TRBD1 matching over 7 bases. CDR3 size: 14 residues. J gave up 1 base and V 7 bases, and 6 bases lay outside the gene matches. The DNA for the CDR3 is TGTGCCAGCAAGAACAGGGGCGAGAACACTGAAGCTTTCTTT. Its translation is CASKNRGENTEAFF.

In its sample, this clonotype was seen many times. The chain couples TRBV7-8 to TRBJ2-7; D is possibly TRBD2 (6 bases). The CDR3 totals 15 residues. V gave up 8 bases and J gave up 0 bases, with 17 bases separating them. CDR1 and CDR2 from the germline V gene are SGHVS and FQNEAQ. CDR3 in DNA: TGTGCCAGCTCTCAAGGGGCGGGGAGCTCCTACGAGCAGTACTTC. It translates to CASSQGAGSSYEQYF.

This clonotype was counted ten times or more. The chain links TRBV5-1 to TRBJ1-6, with D tentatively TRBD1 (5 bases). This CDR3 is built from 14 residues. CDR1 SGHRS and CDR2 YFSETQ come from the germline V gene. The ends were cut back, 3 bases at V and 10 bases at J, with 14 bases in the middle. The CDR3 region is CASSSGTLSSPLHF. The CDR3 bases are TGCGCCAGCAGCTCCGGGACTTTGTCATCACCCCTCCACTTT.

The rearrangement joins TRBV28 to TRBJ2-5; 13 nucleotides line up with TRBD2. The germline V gene has CDR1 MDHEN and CDR2 SYDVKM. The CDR3 sequence is 16 residues long. Trimming at V came to 3 bases and at J to 5 bases, leaving 6 bases not matched to a gene. The CDR3 DNA follows: TGTGCCAGCAGTTTCACTAGCGGGAGGGCCCGTGAGACCCAGTACTTC. Amino acids: CASSFTSGRARETQYF.

This clonotype was seen only a few times. The V gene is TRBV10-3, the J gene TRBJ2-1; the D gene is possibly TRBD2 (6 bases). Germline values: CDR1 ENHRY, CDR2 SYGVKD. The V end lost 6 bases, the J end lost 5 bases, and 17 bases lay between the germline ends. The CDR3 extends over 15 amino acids. CDR3 sequence reads: CAIRPGLPPHNEQFF. DNA for the CDR3: TGTGCCATCAGGCCGGGACTGCCCCCCCACAATGAGCAGTTCTTC.

This clonotype was seen only a few times. V usage is TRBV4-2 and J usage is TRBJ2-3; 8 positions match TRBD2. Trimming removed 4 bases from V and 6 bases from J; junction bases left unmatched: 9. This CDR3 has 15 amino acids. The germline CDR1 and CDR2 sequences are LGHNA and YNFKEQ. The CDR3 nucleotides are TGTGCCAGCAGCCCCTTCGGGGGGGCCGGGGATACGCAGTATTTT. Amino acids: CASSPFGGAGDTQYF.

This clonotype came up a few times. This chain links TRBV6-1 with TRBJ2-5, with 8 bases identical to TRBD1. CDR3 length: 17 amino acids. Germline assignment: CDR1 MNHNS and CDR2 SASEGT. V lost 4 bases, J lost 4 bases, and 14 bases stayed unmatched. CDR3 sequence reads: CASSGDRGQGVRETQYF. The CDR3 nucleotides read TGTGCCAGCAGTGGAGATAGAGGACAGGGCGTTAGAGAGACCCAGTACTTC.

The rearrangement joins TRBV4-1 to TRBJ1-1, with 7 bases that match TRBD1. There are 18 residues in the CDR3. The trim removed 0 bases at V and 0 bases at J, leaving 10 bases unmatched. Per germline, CDR1 MGHRA and CDR2 YSYEKL. Written as DNA, the CDR3 is TGCGCCAGCAGCCAAGAACCCCAGGGGGTTTACATGAACACTGAAGCTTTCTTT. Protein sequence: CASSQEPQGVYMNTEAFF.

This clonotype has at least ten counts. This chain links TRBV29-1 with TRBJ2-7; either TRBD1 or TRBD2 may supply D (5 bases each). This CDR3 region has 12 residues. Germline CDR1 is SQVTM and CDR2 is ANQGSEA. Deletions cut 7 bases from V and 6 bases from J, with 16 bases between. The CDR3 here is CSGTGTMGEQYF. The CDR3 coding sequence is TGCAGCGGCACCGGGACGATGGGCGAGCAGTACTTC.

This clonotype was seen a few times. J is TRBJ2-7 and V is TRBV4-1; D is uncertain. The CDR3 has 13 residues. Germline values: CDR1 MGHRA, CDR2 YSYEKL. V lost 0 bases, J lost 7 bases, and 10 bases lay in between. CDR3 nucleotide sequence: TGCGCCAGCAGCCAAGAGTCGCTGAGGGAGCAGTACTTC. Translated, it gives CASSQESLREQYF.

Only a few counts were recorded for this clonotype. The chain has TRBV5-6 and TRBJ2-7, with 7 bases aligning to TRBD2. Per the germline V gene, CDR1 is SGHDT and CDR2 is YYEEEE. The V segment lost 1 base and the J segment 4 bases; nucleotides outside the gene matches: 5. The CDR3 runs to 14 residues. CDR3 sequence reads: CASSLMAGVYEQYF. The CDR3 DNA is TGTGCCAGCAGCTTGATGGCGGGAGTGTACGAGCAGTACTTC.

In its sample, this clonotype was seen many times. The chain links TRBV3-1 to TRBJ1-5, with no clear D. CDR3 size: 14 residues. With 1 base removed from V and 5 bases from J, the gap between germline ends came to 9 bases. CDR1 is LGHDT, CDR2 YNNKEL, per germline (reference sequence). Here the CDR3 DNA reads TGTGCCAGCAGCCAAGCGGGAGACGATCAGCCCCAGCATTTT. It yields the protein CASSQAGDDQPQHF.

This clonotype has only a few counts. The J gene is TRBJ2-7, the V gene TRBV5-1, with TRBD1 matching over 11 bases. Per the germline V gene, CDR1 is SGHRS and CDR2 is YFSETQ. This CDR3 is 15 amino acids long. J was trimmed by 2 bases and V by 1 base; bases with no gene match: 2. The CDR3, as DNA: TGCGCCAGCAGCTTGATGGGACAGGGGGCCTACGAGCAGTACTTC. This sequence encodes CASSLMGQGAYEQYF.

This chain uses TRBV7-9 with TRBJ2-1, with a possible D match to TRBD1 (6 bases). The germline CDR1 and CDR2 sequences are SEHNR and FQNEAQ (reference sequence). V was shortened by 5 bases and J by 15 bases, with 17 bases between the two germline ends. CDR3 size: 12 residues. The CDR3: CASSLRDTLLFF. Here the CDR3 DNA reads TGTGCCAGCAGCCTCCGGGACACCCTCTTGTTCTTC.

Many counts were recorded for this clonotype. J is TRBJ2-7 and V is TRBV29-1; D is unclear. Trimming stripped 3 bases from V and 3 bases from J, with 9 bases between. Germline V gives CDR1 SQVTM, CDR2 ANQGSEA. This CDR3 has 12 residues. The CDR3 nucleotides are TGCAGCGTTGAGGCAGGATTCTACGAGCAGTACTTC. This gives the protein CSVEAGFYEQYF.

This clonotype was detected a few times. The chain recombines TRBV10-2 with TRBJ2-5; D is unclear. Per the germline V gene, CDR1 is WSHSY and CDR2 is SAAADI. Trimming cost V 1 base and J 8 bases, with 8 bases left between them. This CDR3 has 12 amino acids. As DNA, the CDR3 is TGCGCCAGCAGTGAGTATGGCGGAACCCAGTACTTC. It is translated as CASSEYGGTQYF.

For this clonotype: A much more abundant neighbour one base away suggests this may be a read error. V usage is TRBV5-6 and J usage is TRBJ2-7, with TRBD1 matching 7 bases. Per the germline V gene, CDR1 is SGHDT and CDR2 is YYEEEE. The CDR3 covers 13 residues. DNA for the CDR3: TGTGCCAACAGCTCCGGGACAGTTGGGAAGCAGTACTTC. It specifies CANSSGTVGKQYF.

The V gene is TRBV27, the J gene TRBJ2-2; 7 bases fit TRBD1. Germline V gene sequence: CDR1 MNHEY, CDR2 SMNVEV (reference sequence). The V segment lost 4 bases and the J segment 4 bases; nucleotides outside the gene matches: 9. CDR3 length: 16 residues. CDR3 in DNA: TGTGCCAGCAGTTCAATTCGAAGACAGGGCACCGGGGAGCTGTTTTTT. Amino acids: CASSSIRRQGTGELFF.

This clonotype was seen only a few times. This CDR3 reads CASSWEGRALYEQYF. CDR3 nucleotide sequence: TGTGCCAGCAGTTGGGAGGGGAGGGCCCTTTACGAGCAGTACTTC. The rearrangement links TRBV6-8 to TRBJ2-7; 7 bases match TRBD2. Germline V gene data show CDR1 as MNHGY and CDR2 as SAAAGT. The CDR3 spans 15 residues. V shed 4 bases, J shed 4 bases, and the junction held 10 bases outside the gene matches.

There are many counts of this clonotype. The V call is TRBV6-1, the J call TRBJ1-1; D might be TRBD1 (5 bases). Germline CDR1 and CDR2: MNHNS and SASEGT. V was trimmed by 7 bases and J by 4 bases, leaving 22 bases between them. The CDR3 runs 16 residues. CDR3 loop: CASTPRVGVPATEAFF. DNA for the CDR3: TGTGCCAGCACCCCCCGTGTGGGGGTCCCCGCCACTGAAGCTTTCTTT.

This clonotype was observed a handful of times. Given a much more abundant clone one base away, this may be a read error. The CDR3 ends on some other residue instead of the conserved phenylalanine or tryptophan, so this is likely a read error. The CDR3 reads CASSYSSGGNEQYL. The CDR3 DNA reads TGTGCCAGCAGTTACTCATCCGGGGGCAACGAGCAGTACCTC. The chain carries TRBV6-5 and TRBJ2-7, with D perhaps TRBD1 or TRBD2 (6 bases each). Germline CDR1 and CDR2: MNHEY and SVGAGI. The CDR3 contains 14 residues. Between the trimmed V and J ends, which lost 0 bases and 5 bases, there was a span of 11 bases.

This clonotype was counted many times. The CDR3 region is CASSYSAQNTEAFF. The DNA for the CDR3 is TGTGCCAGCAGTTACTCCGCGCAGAACACTGAAGCTTTCTTT. The chain recombines TRBV6-5 with TRBJ1-1; no clear D gene. V was trimmed by 0 bases and J by 1 base, leaving 6 bases between them. This CDR3 is 14 amino acids long. The germline CDR1 and CDR2 sequences are MNHEY and SVGAGI.

In this sample, this clonotype turned up many times. V and J are TRBV7-2 and TRBJ2-5; D call uncertain. Per germline, CDR1 SGHTA and CDR2 FQGNSA. The germline V and J ends were trimmed by 1 base and 1 base, with 13 bases remaining between them. This CDR3 region has 16 residues. CDR3 sequence: CASSLVGASIQETQYF. The CDR3 DNA is TGTGCCAGCAGCTTAGTTGGAGCCTCGATCCAAGAGACCCAGTACTTC.

This clonotype was seen at least ten times. This chain links TRBV10-3 with TRBJ1-1, with 10 bases aligning to TRBD1. The CDR3 extends over 14 amino acids. V shed 5 bases, J shed 6 bases, and the junction held 6 bases outside the gene matches. Germline values: CDR1 ENHRY, CDR2 SYGVKD. The CDR3 protein is CAISPGQGPPEAFF. For the CDR3, the DNA is TGTGCCATCAGTCCGGGACAGGGGCCTCCTGAAGCTTTCTTT.

V and J are TRBV20-1 and TRBJ2-3, with 15 bases matching TRBD2. From germline, CDR1 is DFQATT and CDR2 SNEGSKA (reference sequence). This CDR3 has 18 residues. After removal of 0 bases from V and 2 bases from J, the junction contained 6 bases not matched to a gene. The CDR3 nucleotides read TGCAGTGCTAGAGACGGACTAGCGGGGGGGCGTGTCACAGATACGCAGTATTTT. This codes for CSARDGLAGGRVTDTQYF.

This clonotype came up many times. This rearrangement joins TRBV28 to TRBJ2-1, with 12 bases identical to TRBD2. V lost 6 bases, J lost 9 bases, and 15 bases stayed unmatched. The CDR3 runs 17 residues. In germline, CDR1 is MDHEN, CDR2 SYDVKM. CDR3 DNA sequence: TGTGCCAGCAGCCCCGGGACTAGCGGGTTGGGCGGTGGTGAGCAGTTCTTC. Translated: CASSPGTSGLGGGEQFF.

This clonotype was found a few times. V and J are TRBV4-1 and TRBJ2-4; 10 positions match TRBD2. This CDR3 region has 17 residues. Germline-derived CDR1 and CDR2 are MGHRA and YSYEKL. With V trimmed by 1 base and J by 6 bases, 9 bases remained unmatched. The CDR3 spells CASSQVIETSGLNIQYF. DNA for the CDR3: TGCGCCAGCAGCCAAGTTATCGAGACTAGCGGGCTAAACATTCAGTACTTC.

This clonotype was detected many times. The V gene is TRBV7-6, the J gene TRBJ1-2; no clear D. V lost 1 base and J lost 4, with 7 bases in between. The CDR3 totals 13 residues. CDR1 is SGHVS and CDR2 is FNYEAQ in the germline V gene. The CDR3, as DNA: TGTGCCAGCAGCTTAGGGGAGGGCTATGGCTACACCTTC. It specifies CASSLGEGYGYTF. Filled out from reference TRBV7-6 and TRBJ1-2, the complete variable domain reads GAGVSQSPRYKVTKRGQDVALRCDPISGHVSLYWYRQALGQGPEFLTYFNYEAQQDKSGLPNDRFSAERPEGSISTLTIQRTEQRDSAMYRCASSLGEGYGYTFGSGTRLTVV.

This clonotype occurred many times. The V and J genes are TRBV2 and TRBJ2-7; D is uncertain. V shed 6 bases and J shed 2 bases, with 11 bases lying between them. Germline V gene lookup returns CDR1 SNHLY and CDR2 FYNNEI. The CDR3 consists of 13 residues. In nucleotides, the CDR3 is TGTGCCAGCAGACCGCGGACGACCTACGAGCAGTACTTC. Its protein product is CASRPRTTYEQYF.

This clonotype was observed many times. The rearrangement uses TRBV2 and TRBJ2-5, with 9 bases that match TRBD2. In germline, CDR1 is SNHLY, CDR2 FYNNEI. Germline trimming cut 6 bases from V and 5 bases from J; bases unmatched to any gene: 10. The CDR3 has 15 amino acids. CDR3 DNA: TGTGCCAGCAGAGGTCCGGGACTAGCTAAGGAGACCCAGTACTTC. It specifies CASRGPGLAKETQYF. Full variable domain (outside the CDR3, taken from reference TRBV2 and TRBJ2-5): EPEVTQTPSHQVTQMGQEVILRCVPISNHLYFYWYRQILGQKVEFLVSFYNNEISEKSEIFDDQFSVERPDGSNFTLKIRSTKLEDSAMYFCASRGPGLAKETQYFGPGTRLLVL.